Detailed here is one TCR beta chain. The sample originates from a study of blood T cell repertoires in COVID-19. Study context: Whether acute or convalescent, the COVID-19 samples came from the United States, Italy and Spain. From T cells, B-cell-depleted T cells, or PBMCs came the material, which was cDNA or gDNA.

Authors' processing steps: Amplified reference gene primers provided the basis for estimating nucleated cell counts. The repertoire was sequenced with immunoSEQ multiplex PCR; TCRdb's copy has only in-frame clones and lacks some. V and J calls plus clone size are reproduced from that table; the DNA served to infer D and trimming. In the table there are 250,000 to 300,000 clones, around 90% of which are singletons. V lost 3 bases, J lost 4 bases, and 4 bases stayed unmatched. Germline-derived CDR1 and CDR2 are SGHAT and FQDESV (reference sequence). The length of the CDR3 is 15 residues. The sequenced sample was peripheral blood. This sequence originates from a woman aged 55-70 years with COVID-19, enrolled during active disease. The gene calls are TRBV11-1 and TRBJ2-1; 9 positions match TRBD2. In DNA form, the CDR3 reads TGTGCCAGCAGCTTTAGTCTAGCGGGGTACAATGAGCAGTTCTTC. Protein sequence: CASSFSLAGYNEQFF.